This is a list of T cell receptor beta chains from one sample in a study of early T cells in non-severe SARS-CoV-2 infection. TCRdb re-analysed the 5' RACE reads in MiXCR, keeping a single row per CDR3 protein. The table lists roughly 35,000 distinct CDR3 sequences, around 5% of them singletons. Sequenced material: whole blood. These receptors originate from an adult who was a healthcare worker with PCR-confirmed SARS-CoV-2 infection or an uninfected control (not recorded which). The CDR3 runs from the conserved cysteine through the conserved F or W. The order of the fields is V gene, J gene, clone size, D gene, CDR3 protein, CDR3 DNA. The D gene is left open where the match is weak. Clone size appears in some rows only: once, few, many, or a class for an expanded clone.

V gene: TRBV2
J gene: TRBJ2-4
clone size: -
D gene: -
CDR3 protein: CASSEHLAKNIQYF
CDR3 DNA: TGTGCCAGCAGTGAACACTTAGCCAAAAACATTCAGTACTTC

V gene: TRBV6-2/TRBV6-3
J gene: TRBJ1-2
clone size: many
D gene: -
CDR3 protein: CASSYPYHYGYTF
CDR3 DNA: TGTGCCAGCAGTTACCCGTACCACTATGGCTACACCTTC

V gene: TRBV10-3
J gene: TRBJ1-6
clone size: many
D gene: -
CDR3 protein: CAISDLGVGASPLHF
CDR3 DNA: TGTGCCATCAGTGATCTTGGGGTCGGGGCGTCACCCCTCCACTTT

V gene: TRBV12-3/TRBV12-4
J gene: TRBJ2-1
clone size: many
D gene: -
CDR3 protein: CASAKDHYNEQFF
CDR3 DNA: TGTGCCAGCGCAAAGGACCACTACAATGAGCAGTTCTTC

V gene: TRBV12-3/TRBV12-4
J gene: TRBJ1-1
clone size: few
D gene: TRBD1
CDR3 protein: CASSVEGQIEAFF
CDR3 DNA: TGTGCCAGCAGTGTTGAGGGACAGATTGAAGCTTTCTTT

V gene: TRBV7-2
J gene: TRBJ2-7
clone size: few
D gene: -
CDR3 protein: CASSLARGNYEQYF
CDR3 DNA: TGTGCCAGCAGCTTAGCCCGGGGGAACTACGAGCAGTACTTC

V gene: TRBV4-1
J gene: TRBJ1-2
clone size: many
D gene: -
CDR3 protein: CASSQGTGSQTF
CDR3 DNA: TGCGCCAGCAGCCAAGGGACCGGCTCTCAGACCTTC

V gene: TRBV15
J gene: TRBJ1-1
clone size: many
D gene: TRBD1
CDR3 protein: CATSEWTGSGVFF
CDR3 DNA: TGTGCCACCAGCGAGTGGACAGGCTCGGGAGTTTTCTTT

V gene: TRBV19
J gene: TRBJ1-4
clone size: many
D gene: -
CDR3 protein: CASSISGTNEKLFF
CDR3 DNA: TGTGCCAGTAGTATAAGTGGAACTAATGAAAAACTGTTTTTT

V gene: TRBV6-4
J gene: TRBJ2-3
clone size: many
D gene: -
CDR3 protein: CASSDSYQMDSTDTQYF
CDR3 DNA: TGTGCCAGCAGTGACTCGTATCAAATGGATAGCACAGATACGCAGTATTTT

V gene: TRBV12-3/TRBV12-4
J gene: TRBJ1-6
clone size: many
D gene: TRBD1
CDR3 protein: CASSLRRDRDYNSPLHF
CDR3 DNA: TGTGCCAGCAGTCTACGTCGCGACAGGGATTATAATTCACCCCTCCACTTT

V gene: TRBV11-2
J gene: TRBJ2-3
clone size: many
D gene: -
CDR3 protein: CASSLGPTYTDTQYF
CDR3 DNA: TGTGCCAGCAGCTTAGGTCCTACTTACACAGATACGCAGTATTTT

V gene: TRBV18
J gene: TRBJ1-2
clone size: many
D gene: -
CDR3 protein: CASSPRREGVYGYTF
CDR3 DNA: TGTGCCAGCTCACCACGAAGGGAAGGGGTCTATGGCTACACCTTC

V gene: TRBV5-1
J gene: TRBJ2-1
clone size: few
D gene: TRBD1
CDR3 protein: CASSFGTGFNNEQFF
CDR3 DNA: TGCGCCAGCAGCTTTGGGACAGGGTTCAACAATGAGCAGTTCTTC

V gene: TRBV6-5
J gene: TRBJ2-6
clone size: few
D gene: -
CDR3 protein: CASSYGFSGANVLTF
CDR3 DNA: TGTGCCAGCAGTTACGGGTTCTCTGGGGCCAACGTCCTGACTTTC

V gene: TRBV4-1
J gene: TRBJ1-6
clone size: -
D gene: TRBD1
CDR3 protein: CASSQDPTGHNSPLHF
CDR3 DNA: TGCGCCAGCAGCCAAGACCCGACAGGGCATAATTCACCCCTCCACTTT

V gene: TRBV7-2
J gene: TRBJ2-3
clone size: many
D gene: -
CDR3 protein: CASSLVTGSTDTQYF
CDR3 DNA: TGTGCCAGCAGCTTAGTGACTGGCAGCACAGATACGCAGTATTTT

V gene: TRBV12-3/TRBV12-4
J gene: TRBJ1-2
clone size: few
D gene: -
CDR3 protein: CASSLNARDGYTF
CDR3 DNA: TGTGCCAGCAGTTTAAACGCCCGGGATGGCTACACCTTC

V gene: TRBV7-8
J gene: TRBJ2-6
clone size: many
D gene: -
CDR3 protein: CASSYRRGLGANVLTF
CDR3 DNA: TGTGCCAGCAGCTACAGGAGGGGGCTCGGGGCCAACGTCCTGACTTTC

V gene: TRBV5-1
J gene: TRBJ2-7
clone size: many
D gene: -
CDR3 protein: CASSLTGEGYEQYF
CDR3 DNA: TGCGCCAGCAGCTTGACGGGAGAAGGCTACGAGCAGTACTTC

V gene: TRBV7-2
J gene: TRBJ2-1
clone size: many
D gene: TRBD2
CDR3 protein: CASSLVIWREVNEQFF
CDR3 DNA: TGTGCCAGCAGCTTAGTTATATGGCGGGAGGTGAATGAGCAGTTCTTC

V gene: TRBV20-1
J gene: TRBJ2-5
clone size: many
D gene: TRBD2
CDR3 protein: CSAGTSGGQETQYF
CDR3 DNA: TGCAGTGCTGGGACTAGCGGGGGACAAGAGACCCAGTACTTC

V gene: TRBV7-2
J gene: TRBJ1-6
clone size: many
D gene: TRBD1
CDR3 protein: CASSLYPEDRVSPLHF
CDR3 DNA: TGTGCCAGCAGCTTATACCCTGAGGACAGGGTTTCACCCCTCCACTTT

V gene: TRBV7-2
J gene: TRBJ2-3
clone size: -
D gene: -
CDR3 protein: CASSLLTGGTDTQYF
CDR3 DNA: TGTGCCAGCAGCTTATTGACGGGGGGCACAGATACGCAGTATTTT

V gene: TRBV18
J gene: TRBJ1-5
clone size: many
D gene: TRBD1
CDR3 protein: CASSPDRSSNQPQHF
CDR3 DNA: TGTGCCAGCTCACCGGACAGGAGCAGCAATCAGCCCCAGCATTTT

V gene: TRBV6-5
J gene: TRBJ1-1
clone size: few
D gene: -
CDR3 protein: CASSSESKTEAFF
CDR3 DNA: TGTGCCAGCAGTTCCGAATCGAAGACTGAAGCTTTCTTT

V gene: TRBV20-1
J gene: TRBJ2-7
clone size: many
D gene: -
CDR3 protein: CSAKDRHRYEQYF
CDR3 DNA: TGCAGTGCCAAAGACAGGCACCGCTACGAGCAGTACTTC

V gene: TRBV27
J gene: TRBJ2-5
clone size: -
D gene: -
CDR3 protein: CASRGVQETQYF
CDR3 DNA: TGTGCCAGCAGGGGCGTTCAAGAGACCCAGTACTTC

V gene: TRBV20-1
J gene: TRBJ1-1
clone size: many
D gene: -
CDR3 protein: CSARGPRGNTEAFF
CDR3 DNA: TGCAGTGCTAGGGGTCCTAGAGGGAACACTGAAGCTTTCTTT

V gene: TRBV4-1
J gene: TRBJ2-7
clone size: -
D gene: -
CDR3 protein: CASSQDKGLSSYEQYF
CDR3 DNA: TGCGCCAGCAGCCAAGATAAGGGACTCTCCTCCTACGAGCAGTACTTC

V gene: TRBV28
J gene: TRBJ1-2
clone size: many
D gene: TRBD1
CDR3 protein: CASSTGTGYGGYTF
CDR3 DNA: TGTGCCAGCAGTACCGGGACAGGATATGGTGGCTACACCTTC

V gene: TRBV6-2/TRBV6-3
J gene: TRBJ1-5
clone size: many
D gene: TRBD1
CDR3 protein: CASSYWTGRNQPQHF
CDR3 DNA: TGTGCCAGCAGTTACTGGACAGGGAGAAATCAGCCCCAGCATTTT

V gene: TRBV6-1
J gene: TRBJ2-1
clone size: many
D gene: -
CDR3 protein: CASSDRGLPPYNEQFF
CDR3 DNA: TGTGCCAGCAGTGACCGCGGCCTACCCCCCTACAATGAGCAGTTCTTC

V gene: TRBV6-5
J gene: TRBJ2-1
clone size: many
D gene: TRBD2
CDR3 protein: CASSYYEGGPVNNEQFF
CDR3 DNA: TGTGCCAGCAGTTACTATGAGGGAGGGCCCGTTAACAATGAGCAGTTCTTC

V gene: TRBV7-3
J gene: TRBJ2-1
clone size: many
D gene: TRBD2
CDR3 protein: CASSFETSGGNEQFF
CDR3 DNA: TGTGCCAGCAGCTTCGAAACTAGCGGGGGCAATGAGCAGTTCTTC

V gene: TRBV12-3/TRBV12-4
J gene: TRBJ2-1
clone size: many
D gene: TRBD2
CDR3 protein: CAIRSGSLYNEQFF
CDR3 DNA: TGTGCCATACGTAGCGGGAGTTTGTACAATGAGCAGTTCTTC

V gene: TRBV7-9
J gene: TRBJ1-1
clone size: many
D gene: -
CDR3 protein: CASSHEGGGAFF
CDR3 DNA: TGTGCCAGCAGCCACGAGGGCGGAGGTGCTTTCTTT

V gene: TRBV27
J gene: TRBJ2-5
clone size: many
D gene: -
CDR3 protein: CASSATGTPQETQYF
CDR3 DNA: TGTGCCAGCAGTGCCACCGGGACACCTCAAGAGACCCAGTACTTC

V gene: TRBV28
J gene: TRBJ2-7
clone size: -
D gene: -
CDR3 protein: CASSSPRYEQYF
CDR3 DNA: TGTGCCAGCAGTTCGCCCCGGTACGAGCAGTACTTC

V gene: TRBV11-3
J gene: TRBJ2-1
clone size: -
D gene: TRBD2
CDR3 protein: CASSQTSVSSYNEQFF
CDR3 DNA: TGTGCCAGCAGCCAAACTAGCGTAAGCTCCTACAATGAGCAGTTCTTC

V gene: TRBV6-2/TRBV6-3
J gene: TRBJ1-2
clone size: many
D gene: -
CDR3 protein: CAGGRAGSNYGYTF
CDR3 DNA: TGTGCCGGGGGCCGCGCGGGGAGTAACTATGGCTACACCTTC

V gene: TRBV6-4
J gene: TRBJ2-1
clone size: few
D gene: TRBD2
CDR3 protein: CASSVTSVASEQFF
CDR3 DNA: TGTGCCAGCAGTGTAACTAGCGTGGCAAGCGAGCAGTTCTTC

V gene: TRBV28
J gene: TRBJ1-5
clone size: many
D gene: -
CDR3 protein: CASRSRLNQPQHF
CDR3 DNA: TGTGCCAGCAGATCGCGCCTTAATCAGCCCCAGCATTTT

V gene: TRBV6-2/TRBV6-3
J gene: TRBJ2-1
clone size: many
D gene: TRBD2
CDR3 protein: CASRPLAGGYNEQFF
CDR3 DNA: TGTGCCAGCAGACCTCTAGCGGGAGGGTACAATGAGCAGTTCTTC

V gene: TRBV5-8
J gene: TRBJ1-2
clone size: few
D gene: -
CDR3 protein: CASSYGDVRSFGYTF
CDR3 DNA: TGTGCCAGCAGCTACGGGGACGTCCGTAGTTTTGGCTACACCTTC

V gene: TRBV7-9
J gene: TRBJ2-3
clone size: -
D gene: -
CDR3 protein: CASSLASPGDTQYF
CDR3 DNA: TGTGCCAGCAGCTTAGCATCCCCAGGGGATACGCAGTATTTT

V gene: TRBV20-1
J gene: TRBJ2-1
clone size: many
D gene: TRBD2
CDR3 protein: CSARSLGRTSGRAHEQFF
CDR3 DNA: TGCAGTGCTAGATCCCTTGGGCGGACTAGCGGGAGGGCCCATGAGCAGTTCTTC

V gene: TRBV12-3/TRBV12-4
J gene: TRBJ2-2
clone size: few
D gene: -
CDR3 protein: CASSLGAGELFF
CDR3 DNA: TGTGCCAGCAGTTTGGGGGCCGGGGAGCTGTTTTTT

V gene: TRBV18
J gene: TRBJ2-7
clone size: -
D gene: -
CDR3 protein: CASSPPLTYEQYF
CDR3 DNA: TGTGCCAGCTCACCACCGCTGACGTACGAGCAGTACTTC

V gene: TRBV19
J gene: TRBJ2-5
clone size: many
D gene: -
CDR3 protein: CASSSSETQYF
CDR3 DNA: TGTGCCAGTAGTTCCTCGGAGACCCAGTACTTC

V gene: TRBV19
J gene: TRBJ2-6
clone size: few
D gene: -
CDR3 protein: CASSRQVQAGANVLTF
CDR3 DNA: TGTGCCAGTAGTAGGCAGGTGCAGGCTGGGGCCAACGTCCTGACTTTC

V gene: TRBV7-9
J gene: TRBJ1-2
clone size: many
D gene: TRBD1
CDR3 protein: CASSIGTAIPTGGYTF
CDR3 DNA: TGTGCCAGCAGCATCGGGACAGCCATACCAACGGGAGGCTACACCTTC

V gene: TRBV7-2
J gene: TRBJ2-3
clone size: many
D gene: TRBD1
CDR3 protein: CASFTGQGSTDTQYF
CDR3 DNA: TGTGCCAGCTTTACGGGACAGGGAAGCACAGATACGCAGTATTTT

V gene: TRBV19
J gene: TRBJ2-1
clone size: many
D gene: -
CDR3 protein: CASSPRSSYNEQFF
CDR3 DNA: TGTGCCAGTAGTCCCCGGAGCTCCTACAATGAGCAGTTCTTC

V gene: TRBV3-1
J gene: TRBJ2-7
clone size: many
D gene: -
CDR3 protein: CASSSAGYEQYF
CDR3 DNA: TGTGCCAGCAGCTCGGCAGGCTACGAGCAGTACTTC

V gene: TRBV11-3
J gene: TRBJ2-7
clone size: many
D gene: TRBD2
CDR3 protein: CASSSRAGGPYEQYF
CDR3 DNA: TGTGCCAGCAGCTCAAGAGCGGGAGGCCCCTACGAGCAGTACTTC

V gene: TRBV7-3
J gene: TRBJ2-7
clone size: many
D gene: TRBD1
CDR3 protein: CASSLTGGREQYF
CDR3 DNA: TGTGCCAGCAGCTTGACAGGGGGCAGGGAGCAGTACTTC

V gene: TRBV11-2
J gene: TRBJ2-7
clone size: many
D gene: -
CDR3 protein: CASSLGGGPSYEQYF
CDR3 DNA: TGTGCCAGCAGCTTGGGCGGGGGCCCCTCCTACGAGCAGTACTTC